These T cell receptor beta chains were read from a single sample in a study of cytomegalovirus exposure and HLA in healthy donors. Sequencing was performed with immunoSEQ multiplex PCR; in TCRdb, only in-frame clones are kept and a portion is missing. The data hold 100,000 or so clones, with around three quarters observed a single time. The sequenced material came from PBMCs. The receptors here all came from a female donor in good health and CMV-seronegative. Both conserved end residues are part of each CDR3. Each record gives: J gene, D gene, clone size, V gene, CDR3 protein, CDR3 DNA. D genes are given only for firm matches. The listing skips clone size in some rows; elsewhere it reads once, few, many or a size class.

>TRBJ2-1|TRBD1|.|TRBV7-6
CASSSGTGMYNEQFF
TGTGCCAGCAGCTCCGGGACAGGGATGTACAATGAGCAGTTCTTC
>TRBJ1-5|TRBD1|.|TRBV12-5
CASDRSDRVDQPQHF
TGTGCTAGTGATCGCTCGGACAGGGTGGATCAGCCCCAGCATTTT
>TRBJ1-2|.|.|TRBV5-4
CASSLAQGPYGYAF
TGTGCCAGCAGCTTGGCCCAGGGCCCATATGGCTACGCCTTC
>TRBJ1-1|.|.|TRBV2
CASSEVGGNTEAFF
TGTGCCAGCAGTGAGGTGGGGGGGAACACTGAAGCTTTCTTT
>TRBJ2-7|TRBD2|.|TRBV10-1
CASSASGGDEQYF
TGCGCCAGCAGTGCTAGCGGGGGGGACGAGCAGTACTTC
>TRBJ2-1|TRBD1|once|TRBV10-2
CAIRDRGKNEQFF
TGCGCCATCCGGGACAGGGGTAAAAATGAGCAGTTCTTC
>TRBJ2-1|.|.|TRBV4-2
CASSLNSFVGLSEQFF
TGTGCCAGCAGCCTGAATTCTTTCGTGGGGCTTAGTGAGCAGTTCTTC
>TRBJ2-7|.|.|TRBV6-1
CASSRGTGSYEQYF
TGTGCCAGCAGTCGAGGAACAGGGTCCTACGAGCAGTACTTC
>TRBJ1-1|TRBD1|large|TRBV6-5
CASNHRGRGTEAFF
TGTGCCAGCAATCACAGGGGCCGAGGAACTGAAGCTTTCTTT
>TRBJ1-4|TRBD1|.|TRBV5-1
CASSVDPGQGVREKLFF
TGCGCCAGCAGCGTGGACCCGGGACAGGGGGTGAGAGAAAAACTGTTTTTT
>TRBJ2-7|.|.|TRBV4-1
CASSQDAGVAYEQYF
TGCGCCAGCAGCCAAGATGCAGGGGTGGCCTACGAGCAGTACTTC
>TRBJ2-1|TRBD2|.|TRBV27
CASSLYSGGNEQFF
TGTGCCAGCAGTTTATACTCGGGGGGCAATGAGCAGTTCTTC
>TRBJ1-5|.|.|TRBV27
CASRDGQQPREPQHF
TGTGCCAGCAGGGATGGACAGCAGCCTAGGGAGCCCCAGCATTTT
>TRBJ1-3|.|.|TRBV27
CASSLGPSGNTIYF
TGTGCCAGCAGTTTAGGGCCCTCGGGAAACACCATATATTTT
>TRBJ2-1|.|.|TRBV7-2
CASSLAGWGGNEQFF
TGTGCCAGCAGCTTAGCGGGGTGGGGCGGAAATGAGCAGTTCTTC
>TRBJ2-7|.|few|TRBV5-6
CASSPGLIYEQYF
TGTGCCAGCAGCCCCGGACTGATCTACGAGCAGTACTTC
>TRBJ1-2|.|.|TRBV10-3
CAIDRAGPGVVGYTF
TGTGCCATCGACCGAGCCGGCCCCGGGGTTGTAGGCTACACCTTC
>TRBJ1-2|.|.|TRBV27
CASSFGPANYGYTF
TGTGCCAGCAGTTTTGGCCCCGCTAACTATGGCTACACCTTC
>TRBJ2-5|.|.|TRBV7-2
CASSLDHTRKEQYF
TGTGCCAGCAGCTTAGATCATACCCGCAAAGAGCAGTACTTC
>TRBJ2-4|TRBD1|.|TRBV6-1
CASSERGDRTLQYF
TGTGCCAGCAGTGAGAGGGGGGACAGGACTCTTCAGTACTTC
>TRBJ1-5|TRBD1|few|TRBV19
CASSTHRGSNQPQHF
TGTGCCAGTAGTACCCACAGGGGAAGCAATCAGCCCCAGCATTTT
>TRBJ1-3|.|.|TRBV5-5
CASSLAGGDGNTIYF
TGTGCCAGCAGCTTGGCCGGGGGGGATGGAAACACCATATATTTT
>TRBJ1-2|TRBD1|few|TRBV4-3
CASSQEGRGLDYGYTF
TGCGCCAGCAGCCAAGAGGGCAGGGGGCTGGACTATGGCTACACCTTC
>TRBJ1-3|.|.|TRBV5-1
CASSRVDGGNTIYF
TGCGCCAGCAGCCGCGTAGACGGGGGAAACACCATATATTTT
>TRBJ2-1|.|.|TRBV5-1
CASSRGSYNEQFF
TGCGCCAGCAGTAGAGGGTCATACAATGAGCAGTTCTTC
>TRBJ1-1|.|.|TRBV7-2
CASSLIRNTEAFF
TGTGCCAGCAGCTTAATCAGGAACACTGAAGCTTTCTTT
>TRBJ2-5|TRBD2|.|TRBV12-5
CASGPSLAGGRETQYF
TGTGCTAGTGGCCCTTCTCTAGCGGGGGGGCGAGAGACCCAGTACTTC
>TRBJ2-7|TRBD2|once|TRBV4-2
CASSQDQASGSYEQYF
TGTGCCAGCAGCCAAGATCAGGCTAGCGGCTCCTACGAGCAGTACTTC
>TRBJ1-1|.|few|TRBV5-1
CASSLTDRGTEAFF
TGCGCCAGCAGCTTAACTGATAGGGGGACTGAAGCTTTCTTT
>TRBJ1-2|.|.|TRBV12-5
CASGLGLGLSYGYTF
TGTGCTAGTGGTTTGGGGCTGGGGCTTAGCTATGGCTACACCTTC
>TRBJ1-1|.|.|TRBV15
CATSGKTQTGEAFF
TGTGCCACCAGCGGAAAAACACAGACAGGTGAAGCTTTCTTT
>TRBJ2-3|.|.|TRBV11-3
CASSLTPSTDTQYF
TGTGCCAGCAGCTTAACACCTAGCACAGATACGCAGTATTTT
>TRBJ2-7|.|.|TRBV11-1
CASSLGGRGSYEQYF
TGTGCCAGCAGCTTAGGCGGCAGGGGCTCCTACGAGCAGTACTTC